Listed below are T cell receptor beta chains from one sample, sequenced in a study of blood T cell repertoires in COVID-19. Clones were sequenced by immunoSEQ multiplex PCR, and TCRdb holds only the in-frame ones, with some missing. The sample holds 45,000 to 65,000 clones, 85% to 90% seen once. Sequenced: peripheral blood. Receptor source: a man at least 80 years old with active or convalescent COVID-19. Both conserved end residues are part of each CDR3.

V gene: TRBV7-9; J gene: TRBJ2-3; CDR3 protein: CASSPPDRADTQYF
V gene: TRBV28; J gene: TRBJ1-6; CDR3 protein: CASSLYRANNSPLHF
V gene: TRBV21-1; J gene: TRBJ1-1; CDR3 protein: CASSVETDSNTEAFF
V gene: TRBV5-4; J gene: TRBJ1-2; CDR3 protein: CASSLGQGYYGYTF
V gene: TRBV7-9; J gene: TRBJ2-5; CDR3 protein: CASSLAGGETQYF
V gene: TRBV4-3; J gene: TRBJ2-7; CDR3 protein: CASSQDLPGNYEQYF
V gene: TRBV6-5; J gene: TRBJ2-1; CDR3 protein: CASSEGGDHNEQFF
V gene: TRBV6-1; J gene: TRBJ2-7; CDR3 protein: CASSEWEDASYYEQYF
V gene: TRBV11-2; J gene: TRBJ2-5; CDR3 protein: CASRHVRGQVAETQYF
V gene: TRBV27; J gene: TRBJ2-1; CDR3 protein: CASSFGLANSYNEQFF
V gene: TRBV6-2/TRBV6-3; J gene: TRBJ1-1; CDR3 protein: CASSYSGVRVTEAFF
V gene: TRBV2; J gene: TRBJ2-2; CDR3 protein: CASTRDTNTGELFF
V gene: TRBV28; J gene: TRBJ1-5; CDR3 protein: CASLIGRRLSNQPQHF
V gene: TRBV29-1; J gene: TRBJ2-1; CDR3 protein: CSVEEGNEQFF
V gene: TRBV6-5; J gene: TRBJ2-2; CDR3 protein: CASRAGTGTGELFF
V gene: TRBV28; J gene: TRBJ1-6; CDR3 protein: CASSLRRDNSPLHF
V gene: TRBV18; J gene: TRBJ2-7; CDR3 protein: CASSPPASGGGSYEQYF
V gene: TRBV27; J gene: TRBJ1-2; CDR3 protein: CASSSGEGGYTF
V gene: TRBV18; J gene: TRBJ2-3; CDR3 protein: CASSPELTDTQYF
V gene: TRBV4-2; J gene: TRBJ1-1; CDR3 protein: CASSQGDRANTEAFF
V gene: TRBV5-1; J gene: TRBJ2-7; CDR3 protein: CASSWGLAGAGTYEQYF
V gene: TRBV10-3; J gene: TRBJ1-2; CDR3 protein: CAILQANYGYTF